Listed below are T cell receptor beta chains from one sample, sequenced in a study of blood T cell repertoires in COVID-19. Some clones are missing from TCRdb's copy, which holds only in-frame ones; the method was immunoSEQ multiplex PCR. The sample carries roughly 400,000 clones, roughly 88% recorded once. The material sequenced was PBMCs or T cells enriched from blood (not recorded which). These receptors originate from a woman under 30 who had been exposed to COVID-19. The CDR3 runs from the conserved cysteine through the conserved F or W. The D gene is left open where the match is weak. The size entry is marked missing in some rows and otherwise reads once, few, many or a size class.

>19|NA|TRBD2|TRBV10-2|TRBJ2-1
TGCGCCAGCAGTGAGCGCACAGGGCCTAGCGGGGGTAGGGGGAATGAGCAGTTCTTC
CASSERTGPSGGRGNEQFF
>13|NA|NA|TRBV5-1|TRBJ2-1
TGCGCCAGCAGCCTCGCTCAGGACAATGAGCAGTTCTTC
CASSLAQDNEQFF
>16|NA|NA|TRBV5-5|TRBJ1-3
TGTGCCAGCAGCTTGGCAGGGGCGCTTCGGGGAAACACCATATATTTT
CASSLAGALRGNTIYF
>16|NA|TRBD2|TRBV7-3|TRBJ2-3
TGTGCCAGCAGCTTACGGAGCGGGGGGGCCCCAGATACGCAGTATTTT
CASSLRSGGAPDTQYF
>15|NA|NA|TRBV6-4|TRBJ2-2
TGTGCCAGCAGTGACACGCGGGATTCCACCGGGGAGCTGTTTTTT
CASSDTRDSTGELFF
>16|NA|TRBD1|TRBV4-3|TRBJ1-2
TGCGCCAGCAGCCAAGGAAGGGGGCTCTCCGCGTATGGCTACACCTTC
CASSQGRGLSAYGYTF
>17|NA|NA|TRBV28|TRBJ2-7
TGTGCCAGCAGTTCCGTTTTCGGACTCTACAGCTCCTACGAGCAGTACTTC
CASSSVFGLYSSYEQYF
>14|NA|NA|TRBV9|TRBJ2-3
TGTGCCAGCAGCGTCCACCTAAACACAGATACGCAGTATTTT
CASSVHLNTDTQYF
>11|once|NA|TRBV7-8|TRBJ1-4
TGTGCCAGCAGCTTACAGGGGAAACTGTTTTTT
CASSLQGKLFF
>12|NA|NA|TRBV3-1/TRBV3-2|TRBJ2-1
TGTGCCAGCGGATACGGGGATGGTGAGCAGTTCTTC
CASGYGDGEQFF
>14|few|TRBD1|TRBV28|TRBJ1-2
TGTGCCAGCAGTTTGGTCCAGGGGGCGAGTGGCTACACCTTC
CASSLVQGASGYTF
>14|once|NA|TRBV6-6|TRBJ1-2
TGTGCCAGCAGTGGCCCCCGGGGGGCGGAAGGCTACACCTTC
CASSGPRGAEGYTF
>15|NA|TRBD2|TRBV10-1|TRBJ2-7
TGCGCCAGCAGTGAGTCTGCTAGCGGGAGTTACGAGCAGTACTTC
CASSESASGSYEQYF
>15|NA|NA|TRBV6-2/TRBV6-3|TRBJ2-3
TGTGCCAGCAGTTACTCTGCTAGCGACACAGATACGCAGTATTTT
CASSYSASDTDTQYF
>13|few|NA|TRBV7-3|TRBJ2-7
TGTGCCAGCAGCTTGCGGCCTTCGGACGAGCAGTACTTC
CASSLRPSDEQYF
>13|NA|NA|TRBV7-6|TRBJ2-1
TGTGCCAGCAGCCCCCAGATCTACAATGAGCAGTTCTTC
CASSPQIYNEQFF
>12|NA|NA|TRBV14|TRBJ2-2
TGTGCCACCCAGATGAACACCGGGGAGCTGTTTTTT
CATQMNTGELFF
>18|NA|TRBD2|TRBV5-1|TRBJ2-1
TGCGCCAGCAGCTGGAACCCGACTAGCGGGAGCTCCTACAATGAGCAGTTCTTC
CASSWNPTSGSSYNEQFF
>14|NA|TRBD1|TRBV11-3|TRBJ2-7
TGTGCCAGCAGCGTCGGGACAGGGGGGTACGAGCAGTACTTC
CASSVGTGGYEQYF
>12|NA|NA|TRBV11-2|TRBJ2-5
TGTGCCAGCAGCTTTCCGGTGGAGACCCAGTACTTC
CASSFPVETQYF
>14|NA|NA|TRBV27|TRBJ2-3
TGTGCCAGCAGTTTATTTCCCCAAACAGATACGCAGTATTTT
CASSLFPQTDTQYF
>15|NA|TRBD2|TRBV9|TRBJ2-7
TGTGCCAGCAGTCGGAGACTAGCGGGAGAACGCGAGCAGTACTTC
CASSRRLAGEREQYF
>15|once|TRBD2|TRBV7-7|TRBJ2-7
TGTGCTAGCAGTCCCGGGACTAGTGTCTCCTACGAGCAGTACTTC
CASSPGTSVSYEQYF
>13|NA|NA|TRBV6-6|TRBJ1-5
TGTGCCAGCAGTTACTCGTCCGGTCAGCCCCAGCATTTT
CASSYSSGQPQHF
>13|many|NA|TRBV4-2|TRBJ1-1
TGTGCCAGCAGCCCCGCAGGGGCGACTGAAGCTTTCTTT
CASSPAGATEAFF
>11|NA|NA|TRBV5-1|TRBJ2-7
TGCGCCAGCAGCTTGGGGCTCGAGCAGTACTTC
CASSLGLEQYF
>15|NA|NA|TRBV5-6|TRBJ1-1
TGTGCCAGCAGCCCTGAAGGGCGGGGGGACACTGAAGCTTTCTTT
CASSPEGRGDTEAFF
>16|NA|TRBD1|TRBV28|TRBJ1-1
TGTGCCAGCAGTTTGCCCGGACAGGGGGTGAACACTGAAGCTTTCTTT
CASSLPGQGVNTEAFF
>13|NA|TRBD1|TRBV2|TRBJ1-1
TGTGCCAGCAGTGAAGAGACAGGGTTGGTAGCTTTCTTT
CASSEETGLVAFF
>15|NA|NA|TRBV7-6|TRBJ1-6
TGTGCCAGCAGCTTAGGCTCGATCACTGGTTCACCCCTCCACTTT
CASSLGSITGSPLHF
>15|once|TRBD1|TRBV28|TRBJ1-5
TGTGCCAGCAGTCTTGACAGGGTGGGTAATCAGCCCCAGCATTTT
CASSLDRVGNQPQHF
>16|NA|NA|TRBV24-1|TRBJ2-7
TGTGCCACCAGTGATACAGTGACTATCCCTACCTACGAGCAGTACTTC
CATSDTVTIPTYEQYF
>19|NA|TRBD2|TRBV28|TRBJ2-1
TGTGCCAGCAGTTCCCCCTACTGGACGGGGGGTAGCTCCTACAATGAGCAGTTCTTC
CASSSPYWTGGSSYNEQFF
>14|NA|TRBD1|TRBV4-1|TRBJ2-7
TGCGCCAGCAGCCAAGCCCAGGGGGCTGGCGAGCAGTACTTC
CASSQAQGAGEQYF
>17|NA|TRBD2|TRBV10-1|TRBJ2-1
TGCGCCAGCAGTGAGTATCTAGCGGGAGGCACGAACAATGAGCAGTTCTTC
CASSEYLAGGTNNEQFF
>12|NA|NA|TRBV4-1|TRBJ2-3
TGCGCCAGCAGCCAATTAGGAGCTACGCAGTATTTT
CASSQLGATQYF
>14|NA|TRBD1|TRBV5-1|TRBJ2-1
TGCGCCAGCAGAGTAGGACAGGGATACAATGAGCAGTTCTTC
CASRVGQGYNEQFF
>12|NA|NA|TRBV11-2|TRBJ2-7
TGTGCCAGCAGGTATGCAGGGAACGAGCAGTACTTC
CASRYAGNEQYF
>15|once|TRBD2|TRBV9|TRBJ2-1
TGTGCCAGCAGCGCTTTAGCGGGAGGGGGGGGTGAGCAGTTCTTC
CASSALAGGGGEQFF
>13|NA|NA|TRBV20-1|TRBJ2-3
TGCAGTGCTAGTTTTGAGAGCACAGATACGCAGTATTTT
CSASFESTDTQYF
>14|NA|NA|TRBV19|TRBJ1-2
TGTGCCAGTAGTATGCCAGGGTCGGTCCAGGGCTACACCTTC
CASSMPGSVQGYTF
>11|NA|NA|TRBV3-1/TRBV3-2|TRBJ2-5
TGTGCCAGCAGCCAAGCGGGGACCCAGTACTTC
CASSQAGTQYF
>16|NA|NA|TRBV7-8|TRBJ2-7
TGTGCCAGCAGCTTAGAAGTGTACGGACAGAGCTACGAGCAGTACTTC
CASSLEVYGQSYEQYF
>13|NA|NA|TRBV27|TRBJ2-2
TGTGCCAGCAAGTTCAGGGACACCGGGGAGCTGTTTTTT
CASKFRDTGELFF
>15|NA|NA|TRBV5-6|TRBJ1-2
TGTGCCAGCAGCTCAGGGTTCCGAGAATTTTATGGCTACACCTTC
CASSSGFREFYGYTF
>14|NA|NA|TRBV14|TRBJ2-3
TGTGCCAGCAGCCAATGGAGGGCCGCAGATACGCAGTATTTT
CASSQWRAADTQYF
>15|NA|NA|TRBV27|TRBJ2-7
TGTGCCAGCAGTTCACGGGGCGGGGAAGGCTACGAGCAGTACTTC
CASSSRGGEGYEQYF
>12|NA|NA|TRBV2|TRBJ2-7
TGTGCCAGCAGTGAACGAGGGAACGAGCAGTACTTC
CASSERGNEQYF
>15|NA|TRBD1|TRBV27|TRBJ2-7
TGTGCCAGCAGTTTTACCGGGACAGGGGACTACGAGCAGTACTTC
CASSFTGTGDYEQYF
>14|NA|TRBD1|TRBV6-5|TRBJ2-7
TGTGCCAGCAGTTCGGGACAGGGGTTCTACGAGCAGTACTTC
CASSSGQGFYEQYF
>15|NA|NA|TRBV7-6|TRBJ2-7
TGTGCCAGCAGTCCTATTAACTCTCCCCCCTACGAGCAGTACTTC
CASSPINSPPYEQYF
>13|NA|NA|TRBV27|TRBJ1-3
TGTGCCAGCAGTTTGAGGGGGTCGGACACCATATATTTT
CASSLRGSDTIYF